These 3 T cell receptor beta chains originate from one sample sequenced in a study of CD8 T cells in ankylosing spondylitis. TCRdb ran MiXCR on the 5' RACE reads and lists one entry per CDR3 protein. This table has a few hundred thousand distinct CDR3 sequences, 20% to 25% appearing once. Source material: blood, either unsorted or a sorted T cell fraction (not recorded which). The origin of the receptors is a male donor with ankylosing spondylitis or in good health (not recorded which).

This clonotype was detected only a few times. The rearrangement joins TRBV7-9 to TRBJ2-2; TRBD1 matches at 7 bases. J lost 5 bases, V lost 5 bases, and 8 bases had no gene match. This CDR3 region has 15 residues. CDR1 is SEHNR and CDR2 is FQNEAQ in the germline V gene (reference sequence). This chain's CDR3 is CASSRWDSPTGELFF. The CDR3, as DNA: TGTGCCAGCAGCAGATGGGACAGCCCTACCGGGGAGCTGTTTTTT.

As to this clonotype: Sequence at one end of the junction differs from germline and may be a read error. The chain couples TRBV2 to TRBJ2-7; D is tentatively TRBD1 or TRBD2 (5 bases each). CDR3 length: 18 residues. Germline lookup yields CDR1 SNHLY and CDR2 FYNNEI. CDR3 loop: CTSSFGDWGRRSSYEQYF. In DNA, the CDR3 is TGTACCAGCAGTTTTGGGGATTGGGGCAGGAGGAGCTCCTACGAGCAGTACTTC.

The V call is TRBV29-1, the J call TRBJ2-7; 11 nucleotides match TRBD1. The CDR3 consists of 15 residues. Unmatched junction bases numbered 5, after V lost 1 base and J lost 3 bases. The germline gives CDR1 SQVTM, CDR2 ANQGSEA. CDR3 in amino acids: CSVEVMGQGGYEQYF. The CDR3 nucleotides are TGCAGCGTTGAAGTGATGGGACAGGGGGGCTACGAGCAGTACTTC.